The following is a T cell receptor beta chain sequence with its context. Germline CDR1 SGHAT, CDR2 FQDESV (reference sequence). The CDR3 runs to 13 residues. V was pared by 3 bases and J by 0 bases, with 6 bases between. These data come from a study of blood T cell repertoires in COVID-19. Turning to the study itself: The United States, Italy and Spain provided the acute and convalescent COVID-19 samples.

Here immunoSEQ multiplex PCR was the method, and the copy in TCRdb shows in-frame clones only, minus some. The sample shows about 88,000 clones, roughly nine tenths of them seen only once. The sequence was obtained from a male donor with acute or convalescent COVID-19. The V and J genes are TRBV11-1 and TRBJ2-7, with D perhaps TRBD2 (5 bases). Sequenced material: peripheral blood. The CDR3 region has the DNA TGTGCCAGCAGCTTGGGAGACTCCTACGAGCAGTACTTC. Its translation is CASSLGDSYEQYF.